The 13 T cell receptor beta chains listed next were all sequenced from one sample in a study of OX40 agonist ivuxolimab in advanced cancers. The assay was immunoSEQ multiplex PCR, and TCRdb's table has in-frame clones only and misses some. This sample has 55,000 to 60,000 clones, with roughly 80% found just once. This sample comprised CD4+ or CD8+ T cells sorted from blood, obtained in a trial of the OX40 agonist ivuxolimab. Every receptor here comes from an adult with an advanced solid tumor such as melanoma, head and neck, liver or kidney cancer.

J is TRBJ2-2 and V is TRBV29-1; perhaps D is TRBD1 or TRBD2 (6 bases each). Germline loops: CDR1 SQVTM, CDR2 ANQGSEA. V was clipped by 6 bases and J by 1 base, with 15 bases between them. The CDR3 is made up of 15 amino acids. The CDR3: CSVRRGTVNTGELFF. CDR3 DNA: TGCAGCGTGCGGAGGGGGACGGTGAACACCGGGGAGCTGTTTTTT.

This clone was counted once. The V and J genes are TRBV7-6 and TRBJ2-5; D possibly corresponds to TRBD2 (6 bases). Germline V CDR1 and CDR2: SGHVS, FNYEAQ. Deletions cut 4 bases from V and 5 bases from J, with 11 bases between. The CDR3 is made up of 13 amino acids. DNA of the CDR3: TGTGCCAGCAGCTCCGGAGGGGAGGAGACCCAGTACTTC. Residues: CASSSGGEETQYF.

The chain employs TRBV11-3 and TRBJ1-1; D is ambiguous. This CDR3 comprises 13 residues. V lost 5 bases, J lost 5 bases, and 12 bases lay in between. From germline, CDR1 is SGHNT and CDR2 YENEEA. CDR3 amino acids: CASSRNIGTEAFF. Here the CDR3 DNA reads TGTGCCAGCAGCAGAAATATAGGTACTGAAGCTTTCTTT.

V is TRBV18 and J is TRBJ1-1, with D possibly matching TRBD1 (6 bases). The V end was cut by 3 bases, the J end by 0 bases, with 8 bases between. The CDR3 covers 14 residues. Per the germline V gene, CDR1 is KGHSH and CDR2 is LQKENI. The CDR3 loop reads CASSPTGMNTEAFF. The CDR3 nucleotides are TGTGCCAGCTCACCCACAGGGATGAACACTGAAGCTTTCTTT.

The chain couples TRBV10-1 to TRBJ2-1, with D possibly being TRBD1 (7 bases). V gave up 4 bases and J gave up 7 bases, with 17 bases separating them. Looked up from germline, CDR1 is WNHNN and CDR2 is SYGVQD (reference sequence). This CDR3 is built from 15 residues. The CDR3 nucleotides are TGCGCCAGCAGTGGAGTCAGGGGGAGGAGAAATGAGCAGTTCTTC. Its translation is CASSGVRGRRNEQFF.

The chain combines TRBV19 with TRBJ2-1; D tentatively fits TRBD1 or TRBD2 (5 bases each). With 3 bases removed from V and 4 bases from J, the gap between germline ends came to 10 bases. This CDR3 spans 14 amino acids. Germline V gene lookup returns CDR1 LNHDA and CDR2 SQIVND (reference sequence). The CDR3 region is CASSIPGPYNEQFF. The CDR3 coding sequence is TGTGCCAGTAGTATTCCGGGGCCTTACAATGAGCAGTTCTTC.

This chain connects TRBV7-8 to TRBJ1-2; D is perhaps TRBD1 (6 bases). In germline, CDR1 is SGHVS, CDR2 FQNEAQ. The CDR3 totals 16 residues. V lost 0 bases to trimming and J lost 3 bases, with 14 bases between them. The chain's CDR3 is CASSLAGAGIDYGYTF. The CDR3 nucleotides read TGTGCCAGCAGCTTAGCGGGGGCAGGGATTGACTATGGCTACACCTTC.

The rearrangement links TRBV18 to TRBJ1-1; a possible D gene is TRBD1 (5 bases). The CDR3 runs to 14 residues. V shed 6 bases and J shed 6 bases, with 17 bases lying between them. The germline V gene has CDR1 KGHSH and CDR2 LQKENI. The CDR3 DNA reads TGTGCCAGCTCTCTAGGAACCACAGGCCCTGAAGCTTTCTTT. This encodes CASSLGTTGPEAFF.

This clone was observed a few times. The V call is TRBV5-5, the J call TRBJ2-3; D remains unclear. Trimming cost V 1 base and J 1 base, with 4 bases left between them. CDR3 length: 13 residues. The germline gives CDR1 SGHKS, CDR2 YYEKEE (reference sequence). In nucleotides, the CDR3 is TGTGCCAGCAGCTTGCCCGGCACAGATACGCAGTATTTT. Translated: CASSLPGTDTQYF. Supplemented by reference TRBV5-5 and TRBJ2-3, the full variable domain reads DAGVTQSPTHLIKTRGQQVTLRCSPISGHKSVSWYQQVLGQGPQFIFQYYEKEERGRGNFPDRFSARQFPNYSSELNVNALLLGDSALYLCASSLPGTDTQYFGPGTRLTVL.

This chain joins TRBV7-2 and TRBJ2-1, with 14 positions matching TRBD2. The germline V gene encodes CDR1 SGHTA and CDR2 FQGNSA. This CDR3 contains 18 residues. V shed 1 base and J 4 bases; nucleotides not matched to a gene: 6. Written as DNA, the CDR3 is TGTGCCAGCAGCTTAGGCCCCGGGACTAGCGGGAGTTACAATGAGCAGTTCTTC. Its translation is CASSLGPGTSGSYNEQFF.

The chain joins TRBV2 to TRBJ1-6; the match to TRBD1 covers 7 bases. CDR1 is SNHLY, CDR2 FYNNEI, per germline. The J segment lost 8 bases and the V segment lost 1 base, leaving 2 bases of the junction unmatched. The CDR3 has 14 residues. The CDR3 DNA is TGTGCCAGCAGTGAAGACAGGGGTTATTCACCCCTCCACTTT. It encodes CASSEDRGYSPLHF.

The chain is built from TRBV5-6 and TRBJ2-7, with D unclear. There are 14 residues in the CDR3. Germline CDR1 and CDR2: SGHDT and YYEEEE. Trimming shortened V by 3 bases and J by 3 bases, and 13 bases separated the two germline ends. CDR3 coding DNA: TGTGCCAGCAGCTCTCGTAGTAAACGCTACGAGCAGTACTTC. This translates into CASSSRSKRYEQYF.

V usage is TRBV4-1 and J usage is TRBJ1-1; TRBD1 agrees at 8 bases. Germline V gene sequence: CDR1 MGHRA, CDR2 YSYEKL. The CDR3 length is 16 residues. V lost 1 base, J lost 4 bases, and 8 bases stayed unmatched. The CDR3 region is CASSQGGRGRSTEAFF. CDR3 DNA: TGCGCCAGCAGCCAAGGTGGCAGGGGGCGAAGCACTGAAGCTTTCTTT.